This T cell receptor (beta chain) was documented in a study of T cell repertoires in cytomegalovirus infection. Study overall: Public TCR beta signatures marked donors with CMV infection and the matching HLA. Study observations and caveats: HLA-C-restricted TCR beta clonotypes specific for CMV led the ex vivo response. People with CMV and the relevant HLA were identified by cumulative public TCR beta family frequency.

TCRdb recomputed calls from the reads with MiXCR, one row per CDR3 protein. This table has about 890,000 distinct CDR3 sequences, roughly 31% appearing once. As to this clonotype: The antigen is not known.

Trimming cost V 7 bases and J 6 bases, with 12 bases left between them. Germline-derived CDR1 and CDR2 are MNHNY and SVGAGI (reference sequence). The CDR3 extends over 12 amino acids. The V call is TRBV6-6, the J call TRBJ1-1, with D perhaps matching TRBD1 (5 bases). The sequence came from a human donor in good health (CMV status not recorded). Some clones in this sample may be carry-over from other donors' samples. The specimen comprised cultured CD8+ T cells from PBMCs, sampled from culture after CMV antigen stimulation. The CDR3 is CASINHRSEAFF. In DNA form, the CDR3 reads TGTGCCAGCATTAATCACAGGTCTGAAGCTTTCTTT.